A selection of T cell receptor beta chains follows, all from one sample in a study of blood T cell repertoires in COVID-19. Sequenced by immunoSEQ multiplex PCR; TCRdb stores in-frame clones only, minus some. The sample consists of around 68,000 clones, roughly 88% of them appearing once. Material for sequencing was peripheral blood. The receptors shown here come from a human donor in a cohort sampled during active COVID-19. Both conserved end residues are part of each CDR3. D genes are given only for firm matches. Expanded clones are given a class, and other clones once, few, many or no size at all.

TRBD1	-	TRBV6-5	TRBJ2-1	CASIPDRASYNEQFF	TGTGCCAGCATTCCCGACAGGGCCTCCTACAATGAGCAGTTCTTC
-	-	TRBV30	TRBJ2-3	CAWSVLVSTDTQYF	TGTGCCTGGAGTGTACTCGTTAGCACAGATACGCAGTATTTT
-	-	TRBV28	TRBJ2-7	CASSFRREPFQGWTNYEQYF	TGTGCCAGCAGTTTCCGCCGGGAGCCTTTCCAGGGTTGGACGAACTACGAGCAGTACTTC
-	-	TRBV18	TRBJ2-3	CASSPPDQGLRSQYF	TGTGCCAGCTCACCACCGGATCAGGGTTTGCGATCGCAGTATTTT
TRBD1	-	TRBV5-1	TRBJ1-4	CASSSGQAATNEKLFF	TGCGCCAGCAGCTCCGGACAGGCTGCAACTAATGAAAAACTGTTTTTT
-	-	TRBV4-2	TRBJ2-2	CASSQGGENTGELFF	TGTGCCAGCAGCCAAGGGGGGGAGAACACCGGGGAGCTGTTTTTT
-	few	TRBV7-9	TRBJ1-1	CASSLVRQDTEAFF	TGTGCCAGCAGCTTGGTCAGACAGGACACTGAAGCTTTCTTT
-	-	TRBV7-9	TRBJ2-6	CASSLALGPGANVLTF	TGTGCCAGCAGCTTAGCGTTGGGCCCTGGGGCCAACGTCCTGACTTTC
-	few	TRBV28	TRBJ1-5	CASSLRRDQPQHF	TGTGCCAGCAGTTTAAGGAGGGATCAGCCCCAGCATTTT
-	-	TRBV6-5	TRBJ2-3	CASSYGAADTQYF	TGTGCCAGCAGTTACGGGGCGGCAGATACGCAGTATTTT
-	-	TRBV7-2	TRBJ2-2	CASSLRVGRGSNTGELFF	TGTGCCAGCAGCTTAAGAGTGGGGCGGGGCTCGAACACCGGGGAGCTGTTTTTT
TRBD1	-	TRBV28	TRBJ1-1	CASTIPTGVTEAFF	TGTGCCAGCACTATACCGACAGGGGTCACTGAAGCTTTCTTT
TRBD1	-	TRBV28	TRBJ2-3	CASSSGTAGDTQYF	TGTGCCAGCAGTTCTGGGACAGCCGGAGATACGCAGTATTTT
TRBD2	-	TRBV6-5	TRBJ2-1	CASSYSIAGPYNEQFF	TGTGCCAGCAGTTACTCGATAGCGGGACCCTACAATGAGCAGTTCTTC
-	-	TRBV12-2	TRBJ2-6	CASRTCLPVWANVLTF	TGTGCAAGTCGGACATGTCTTCCGGTTTGGGCCAACGTCCTGACTTTC
-	-	TRBV28	TRBJ2-6	CASSYGAGNSGANVLTF	TGTGCCAGCAGTTATGGGGCTGGCAACTCTGGGGCCAACGTCCTGACTTTC
-	-	TRBV27	TRBJ2-2	CASSPLDTGGGELFF	TGTGCCAGCAGTCCCCTGGACACCGGGGGCGGGGAGCTGTTTTTT
-	-	TRBV6-5	TRBJ2-1	CASRRAYGNEQFF	TGTGCCAGCCGGCGGGCTTACGGCAATGAGCAGTTCTTC
-	-	TRBV28	TRBJ2-4	CASTAKNIQYF	TGTGCCAGCACGGCCAAAAACATTCAGTACTTC
-	-	TRBV19	TRBJ1-4	CASSLDLGKLFF	TGTGCCAGTAGTCTTGATCTCGGAAAACTGTTTTTT
-	-	TRBV6-5	TRBJ1-1	CASGRGGPNTEAFF	TGTGCCAGCGGGCGGGGGGGACCGAACACTGAAGCTTTCTTT
TRBD1	-	TRBV9	TRBJ1-4	CASSDRGTNEKLFF	TGTGCCAGCAGCGACAGGGGCACTAATGAAAAACTGTTTTTT
-	-	TRBV28	TRBJ2-5	CASSRQRETQYF	TGTGCCAGCAGTCGGCAGCGAGAGACCCAGTACTTC
TRBD1	-	TRBV5-1	TRBJ2-4	CASSLETGKNIQYF	TGCGCCAGCAGCTTGGAGACAGGGAAAAACATTCAGTACTTC
TRBD2	-	TRBV3-1/TRBV3-2	TRBJ2-7	CASSQWGSGGAEQYF	TGTGCCAGCAGCCAGTGGGGTAGCGGGGGAGCCGAGCAGTACTTC
TRBD2	-	TRBV10-1	TRBJ2-4	CASSSGLAGAGNIQYF	TGCGCCAGCAGTTCAGGACTAGCGGGAGCTGGAAACATTCAGTACTTC
-	-	TRBV4-1	TRBJ2-7	CASSQGWAGSSYEQYF	TGCGCCAGCAGCCAAGGATGGGCGGGGAGCTCCTACGAGCAGTACTTC
-	-	TRBV2	TRBJ2-3	CASRPTGRTDTQYF	TGTGCCAGCAGGCCGACAGGACGCACAGATACGCAGTATTTT
-	-	TRBV15	TRBJ2-3	CATSSGGGRDTQYF	TGTGCCACCAGCAGCGGAGGGGGCAGGGATACGCAGTATTTT
TRBD1	-	TRBV3-1/TRBV3-2	TRBJ1-1	CASSQAAGQGQAFF	TGTGCCAGCAGCCAAGCTGCTGGACAGGGACAAGCTTTCTTT
-	-	TRBV28	TRBJ1-1	CASSPYDKQAEAFF	TGTGCCAGCAGTCCCTACGACAAGCAGGCTGAAGCTTTCTTT
TRBD2	-	TRBV3-1/TRBV3-2	TRBJ2-7	CASSPPSGGPSSYEQYF	TGTGCCAGCAGCCCCCCCAGCGGGGGGCCGAGCTCCTACGAGCAGTACTTC
-	-	TRBV16	TRBJ1-1	CASSQYGREREAFF	TGTGCCAGCAGCCAATACGGGCGGGAGAGAGAAGCTTTCTTT
-	once	TRBV27	TRBJ1-4	CASSFQGLGEKLFF	TGTGCCAGCAGTTTTCAGGGATTAGGTGAAAAACTGTTTTTT
-	once	TRBV2	TRBJ2-4	CASAPHYSTGKAKNIQYF	TGTGCCAGCGCCCCCCATTACAGTACCGGAAAAGCCAAAAACATTCAGTACTTC
TRBD2	-	TRBV20-1	TRBJ2-3	CSASLFEGGSTDTQYF	TGCAGTGCTAGTTTGTTTGAGGGAGGGAGCACAGATACGCAGTATTTT
TRBD1	-	TRBV28	TRBJ2-2	CASSSDRALSTGELFF	TGTGCCAGCAGTTCAGACAGGGCGCTGAGCACCGGGGAGCTGTTTTTT
TRBD1	-	TRBV7-9	TRBJ1-4	CASSWGDRGSLGNEKLFF	TGTGCCAGCAGCTGGGGGGACAGGGGGAGTTTGGGTAATGAAAAACTGTTTTTT
TRBD1	-	TRBV14	TRBJ2-6	CASSPQTGNPGANVLTF	TGTGCCAGCAGCCCCCAGACAGGGAATCCTGGGGCCAACGTCCTGACTTTC
-	-	TRBV3-1/TRBV3-2	TRBJ1-1	CASQGNTEAFF	TGTGCCAGCCAGGGCAACACTGAAGCTTTCTTT
TRBD1	-	TRBV2	TRBJ1-2	CASSDNRGRGYTF	TGTGCCAGCAGTGACAACAGGGGGCGCGGCTACACCTTC
-	once	TRBV4-1	TRBJ1-5	CASSQILVAGNQPQHF	TGCGCCAGCAGCCAAATTTTGGTGGCAGGCAATCAGCCCCAGCATTTT
TRBD1	-	TRBV20-1	TRBJ2-2	CSASVGQGGLLFF	TGCAGTGCTAGTGTCGGACAGGGTGGCTTGCTGTTTTTT
-	-	TRBV19	TRBJ2-1	CASREGGVYNEQFF	TGTGCCTCAAGGGAGGGGGGCGTGTACAATGAGCAGTTCTTC
-	-	TRBV6-6	TRBJ2-2	CASSYSPSTNTGELFF	TGTGCCAGCAGTTATTCTCCTAGCACCAACACCGGGGAGCTGTTTTTT
-	-	TRBV24-1	TRBJ1-2	CATSDSYYGYTF	TGTGCCACCAGTGATTCATACTATGGCTACACCTTC
-	-	TRBV7-2	TRBJ2-1	CASSLILADLYNEQFF	TGTGCCAGCAGCTTAATTCTAGCAGATCTATACAATGAGCAGTTCTTC
-	-	TRBV21-1	TRBJ2-7	CASSKEVKDGGSYEQYF	TGTGCCAGCAGCAAAGAGGTAAAGGACGGAGGCTCCTACGAGCAGTACTTC
TRBD1	-	TRBV5-6	TRBJ1-3	CASSSGQVSGNTIYF	TGTGCCAGCAGCTCGGGACAGGTCTCTGGAAACACCATATATTTT